One sample yielded the 13 T cell receptor beta chains listed below, sequenced in a study of blood T cells in healthy people across ages. A second PCR of about 6 to 12 cycles used a sample-barcoded 5' primer and a J-beta primer mix. TCRdb ran MiXCR on the 5' RACE reads and lists one entry per CDR3 protein. The sample carries 1,500,000 or so distinct CDR3 sequences, 45% to 70% recorded once. Sequenced: blood. The receptors come from a man aged 18 to 29 in good health.

DNA for the CDR3: TGTGCCAGCAGGGTCTATAGCAATCAGCCCCAGCATTTT. It translates to CASRVYSNQPQHF. This rearrangement joins TRBV2 to TRBJ1-5; the D is unclear. The CDR3 contains 13 residues. Germline values: CDR1 SNHLY, CDR2 FYNNEI. Trimming took 6 bases from V and 0 from J, leaving 6 bases between them.

The DNA of the CDR3 is TGTGCCGGAGGACTAGCCCCGAATATCGACGAGCAGTACTTC. It translates to CAGGLAPNIDEQYF. V is TRBV2 and J is TRBJ2-7, with 8 bases lining up with TRBD2. The CDR3 runs 14 residues. The germline V gene has CDR1 SNHLY and CDR2 FYNNEI. V was clipped by 11 bases and J by 5 bases; unmatched bases: 14.

The table lists this clonotype with a few counts. The gene calls are TRBV29-1 and TRBJ1-1; D call uncertain. Trimming left V 5 bases short and J 1 base short, with 8 bases between. This CDR3 is built from 12 residues. The germline CDR1 and CDR2 sequences are SQVTM and ANQGSEA. CDR3 coding DNA: TGCAGCGTTTCTCATCAGAACACTGAAGCTTTCTTT. Translation gives CSVSHQNTEAFF.

This clonotype has more than one count but fewer than ten. The V call is TRBV20-1, the J call TRBJ1-2; no reliable D call. In germline, CDR1 is DFQATT, CDR2 SNEGSKA (reference sequence). V was cut by 0 bases and J by 3 bases, with 5 bases left in between. The CDR3 is made up of 12 amino acids. CDR3 bases: TGCAGTGCTAGAGAGATGGACTATGGCTACACCTTC. Protein: CSAREMDYGYTF.

The chain recombines TRBV7-9 with TRBJ2-6, with a tentative D call TRBD2 (6 bases). V lost 8 bases and J lost 4, with 18 bases in between. The germline V gene encodes CDR1 SEHNR and CDR2 FQNEAQ (reference sequence). The CDR3 sequence is 16 residues long. The CDR3 region has the DNA TGTGCCAGCGCCCATTCCCAGGAGGGCGGGGCCAACGTCCTGACTTTC. It is translated as CASAHSQEGGANVLTF.

The rearrangement links TRBV7-2 to TRBJ1-2; D gene unclear. The V gene's germline CDR1 is SGHTA and CDR2 FQGNSA. Trimming removed 5 bases at V and 10 bases at J, with 14 bases between. The CDR3 length is 12 residues. The DNA for the CDR3 is TGTGCCAGCAGCCCCCGGACCCGATTCTACACCTTC. Protein sequence: CASSPRTRFYTF.

This clonotype was seen a few times. J is TRBJ2-4 and V is TRBV30, with D hard to call. Germline-derived CDR1 and CDR2 are GTSNPN and SVGIG (reference sequence). This CDR3 is 13 amino acids long. Trimming took 0 bases from V and 13 from J, leaving 16 bases between them. The DNA for the CDR3 is TGTGCCTGGAGTGTGGGTAACCAGATGGAGCAGTACTTC. Translated: CAWSVGNQMEQYF.

J is TRBJ2-1 and V is TRBV29-1; either TRBD1 or TRBD2 may fit D (6 bases each). V lost 4 bases and J lost 1, with 11 bases in between. The CDR3 consists of 14 residues. Germline CDR1 and CDR2: SQVTM and ANQGSEA. The CDR3 DNA is TGCAGCGTTGGGGGGGCACCTTCCTACAATGAGCAGTTCTTC. Encoded protein: CSVGGAPSYNEQFF.

This clonotype was counted a few times. The V call is TRBV7-6, the J call TRBJ1-6; 7 bases are shared with TRBD1. CDR3 length: 14 residues. J gave up 7 bases and V 5 bases, and 5 bases lay outside the gene matches. Germline loops: CDR1 SGHVS, CDR2 FNYEAQ. CDR3 sequence (DNA): TGTGCCAGCAGCCGGGACAGTCAGAATTCACCCCTCCACTTT. Its translation: CASSRDSQNSPLHF.

This clonotype was seen only a few times. This chain connects TRBV28 to TRBJ2-7; the D call may be TRBD1 or TRBD2 (5 bases each). Per the germline V gene, CDR1 is MDHEN and CDR2 is SYDVKM. This CDR3 comprises 16 residues. V was cut by 1 base and J by 3 bases, with 16 bases left in between. CDR3 protein: CASSLLRGDLFYEQYF. DNA for the CDR3: TGTGCCAGCAGTTTATTAAGAGGGGACCTCTTCTACGAGCAGTACTTC.

The V gene is TRBV13, the J gene TRBJ1-6; D unclear. The V and J ends lost 5 bases and 3 bases respectively, with 8 bases between them. From germline, CDR1 is PRHDT and CDR2 FYEKMQ (reference sequence). The CDR3 runs to 14 residues. The CDR3 is CASSLPGYNSPLHF. The CDR3 bases are TGTGCCAGCAGCCTACCGGGCTATAATTCACCCCTCCACTTT.

This chain joins TRBV20-1 and TRBJ2-1; D may match TRBD1 or TRBD2 (5 bases each). Trimming left V 0 bases short and J 9 bases short, with 15 bases between. The CDR3 is 14 residues long. Germline CDR1 reads DFQATT; CDR2 reads SNEGSKA (reference sequence). In DNA form, the CDR3 reads TGCAGTGCTAGAGATTTGAGGGGTCGGTCTGAGCAGTTCTTC. Translation gives CSARDLRGRSEQFF.

This clonotype was seen a few times. The chain recombines TRBV20-1 with TRBJ2-7; TRBD2 matches 13 bases. The end of the DNA is better explained by TRBJ2-1, so the J call may be wrong. Germline values: CDR1 DFQATT, CDR2 SNEGSKA (reference sequence). The CDR3 length is 15 residues. CDR3 coding DNA: TGCAGTGCTGGGGCCGGGACTAGCGGGGACAATGAGCAGTTCTTC. Amino acid sequence: CSAGAGTSGDNEQFF.